One sample yielded the 7 T cell receptor beta chains listed below, sequenced in a study of shared T cell receptors in the human thymus. The table came from immunoSEQ multiplex PCR; TCRdb's copy has only in-frame clones and leaves some out. The sample includes some 700,000 clones, roughly 88% of them seen just once. The sample also formed part of further work on human thymus T cells.

Sequenced: thymocytes. These TCRs come from a boy under two years old with a congenital heart defect.

The chain is built from TRBV19 and TRBJ2-1; 16 positions match TRBD2. This CDR3 spans 19 amino acids. The germline gives CDR1 LNHDA, CDR2 SQIVND (reference sequence). The junction had 9 bases not matched to a gene; V was cut back by 2 bases and J by 5 bases. The CDR3 is CASSIPAGLAGGRHNEQFF. DNA for the CDR3: TGTGCCAGTAGTATACCCGCGGGACTAGCGGGAGGGCGTCACAATGAGCAGTTCTTC.

J is TRBJ1-1 and V is TRBV2, with 8 bases that match TRBD1. Germline CDR1 and CDR2: SNHLY and FYNNEI. The CDR3 totals 15 residues. The J segment lost 5 bases and the V segment lost 7 bases, leaving 12 bases of the junction unmatched. The CDR3 is CASMGIRTGRTEAFF. In DNA form, the CDR3 reads TGTGCCAGCATGGGCATCCGGACAGGGCGGACTGAAGCTTTCTTT.

The V gene is TRBV5-5, the J gene TRBJ1-5; a possible D gene is TRBD1 (5 bases). V was clipped by 5 bases and J by 0 bases, with 9 bases between them. Germline loops: CDR1 SGHKS, CDR2 YYEKEE (reference sequence). The CDR3 has 14 residues. The CDR3 protein is CASRQQDSNQPQHF. As DNA, the CDR3 is TGTGCCAGCAGACAACAGGATAGCAATCAGCCCCAGCATTTT.

The chain recombines TRBV5-1 with TRBJ1-1; the match to TRBD1 covers 8 bases. The CDR3 contains 14 residues. J gave up 6 bases and V 4 bases, and 8 bases lay outside the gene matches. Germline values: CDR1 SGHRS, CDR2 YFSETQ. CDR3 nucleotide sequence: TGCGCCAGCAGCATTGAACAGGGGGACGCTGAAGCTTTCTTT. Translating gives CASSIEQGDAEAFF.

J is TRBJ1-4 and V is TRBV27; 7 bases are shared with TRBD1. Trimming took 5 bases from V and 7 from J; bases not matched to a gene: 7. Germline lookup yields CDR1 MNHEY and CDR2 SMNVEV (reference sequence). The CDR3 is 14 amino acids. The CDR3 loop reads CASSPDRECEKLFF. CDR3 DNA sequence: TGTGCCAGCAGTCCCGACAGGGAGTGTGAAAAACTGTTTTTT.

This chain links TRBV5-4 with TRBJ2-1; TRBD2 matches at 8 bases. The V gene end was trimmed by 3 bases and the J gene end by 8 bases; junction bases not matched to a gene: 7. Germline-derived CDR1 and CDR2 are SGHNT and YYREEE (reference sequence). The CDR3 is made up of 14 amino acids. The CDR3 reads CASSSPGLVYEQFF. CDR3 nucleotides: TGTGCCAGCAGCTCCCCGGGACTAGTCTATGAGCAGTTCTTC.

The CDR3 coding sequence is TGCGCCAGCCGACTCCCGGGACAGGAGGTTAAGAGCAATCAGCCCCAGCATTTT. As protein: CASRLPGQEVKSNQPQHF. The chain couples TRBV23-1 to TRBJ1-5; 8 nucleotides line up with TRBD1. TRBV23-1 is an ORF, with its function uncertain. The ends lost 8 bases at V and 1 base at J; junction bases unmatched: 16. This CDR3 region has 18 residues.